The 27 T cell receptor beta chains in this list originate from one sample, sequenced in a study of blood T cells in healthy people across ages. A second PCR of 7 to 11 cycles used a sample-barcoded 5' primer and a J-beta primer mix. From the 5' RACE reads, TCRdb called clonotypes with MiXCR, one entry per CDR3 protein. The sample lists approximately 810,000 distinct CDR3 sequences, around 36% occurring once. Material for sequencing was blood. The receptors originated from a man between 18 and 35 years old in good health.

CDR3 residues: CASSQPMMRTGDRSGANVLTF. CDR3 in DNA: TGCGCCAGCAGCCAACCTATGATGCGGACAGGGGACCGCTCTGGGGCCAACGTCCTGACTTTC. The V gene is TRBV4-1, the J gene TRBJ2-6, with 9 nucleotides matching TRBD1. V shed 2 bases and J 0 bases; nucleotides not matched to a gene: 14. This CDR3 is 21 amino acids long. Germline V gives CDR1 MGHRA, CDR2 YSYEKL.

The sample holds many counts of this clonotype. The V call is TRBV12-3 or TRBV12-4, the J call TRBJ1-2; D uncertain. Trimming removed 0 bases at V and 3 bases at J, with 8 bases between. The CDR3 loop spans 14 amino acids. CDR3 residues: CASSLAVVDYGYTF. The CDR3 DNA is TGTGCCAGCAGTTTAGCGGTTGTTGACTATGGCTACACCTTC.

This clonotype occurred many times. The rearrangement joins TRBV6-5 to TRBJ2-5; D is undetermined. This CDR3 contains 13 residues. Per the germline V gene, CDR1 is MNHEY and CDR2 is SVGAGI. Trimming shortened V by 4 bases and J by 6 bases, and 12 bases separated the two germline ends. In DNA form, the CDR3 reads TGTGCCAGCAGTTCCGCCCTGGGAAAGACCCAGTACTTC. Translating it yields CASSSALGKTQYF.

In its sample, this clonotype was seen a few times. This chain joins TRBV15 and TRBJ2-3; D is unresolved. CDR3 size: 14 residues. V was cut by 3 bases and J by 1 base, with 8 bases left in between. The germline V gene encodes CDR1 LNHNV and CDR2 YYDKDF (reference sequence). CDR3 coding DNA: TGTGCCACCAGCAGGTATGGTCGCACAGATACGCAGTATTTT. It yields the protein CATSRYGRTDTQYF.

V is TRBV5-1 and J is TRBJ2-5; D is ambiguous. Germline V gene sequence: CDR1 SGHRS, CDR2 YFSETQ. There are 12 residues in the CDR3. V was shortened by 2 bases and J by 11 bases, with 13 bases between the two germline ends. DNA for the CDR3: TGCGCCAGCAGCTTCAGGTACAATGAGCAGTACTTC. It codes for CASSFRYNEQYF.

This clonotype was found a few times. V gene TRBV7-2 combines with J gene TRBJ2-4; possibly TRBD1 for D (5 bases). The CDR3 totals 15 residues. V was trimmed by 5 bases and J by 5 bases, leaving 16 bases between them. From germline, CDR1 is SGHTA and CDR2 FQGNSA. CDR3 sequence: CASSQFMGRENIQYF. The CDR3 bases are TGTGCCAGCAGCCAGTTCATGGGGCGAGAAAACATTCAGTACTTC.

J is TRBJ1-2 and V is TRBV7-2; D gene ambiguous. The CDR3 spans 14 residues. Per the germline V gene, CDR1 is SGHTA and CDR2 is FQGNSA. Trimming shortened V by 1 base and J by 5 bases, and 11 bases separated the two germline ends. This CDR3 reads CASSLGSSDYGYTF. The CDR3 DNA is TGTGCCAGCAGCTTAGGGAGCAGCGATTATGGCTACACCTTC. The full variable domain, in which reference TRBV7-2 and TRBJ1-2 provide the parts outside the CDR3, is GAGVSQSPSNKVTEKGKDVELRCDPISGHTALYWYRQSLGQGLEFLIYFQGNSAPDKSGLPSDRFSAERTGGSVSTLTIQRTQQEDSAVYLCASSLGSSDYGYTFGSGTRLTVV.

V gene TRBV6-4 combines with J gene TRBJ1-6, with 7 positions matching TRBD1. This CDR3 is built from 15 residues. CDR1 MRHNA and CDR2 SNTAGT come from the germline V gene. Trimming cost V 4 bases and J 6 bases; bases outside gene matches: 6. The CDR3 reads CASSATGTANSPLHF. The CDR3 DNA reads TGTGCCAGCAGTGCCACCGGGACAGCTAATTCACCCCTCCACTTT.

This clonotype was counted only a few times. V usage is TRBV5-6 and J usage is TRBJ1-1; TRBD1 is a possible D gene (5 bases). The CDR3 runs 16 residues. V lost 0 bases and J lost 4, with 16 bases in between. Germline-derived CDR1 and CDR2 are SGHDT and YYEEEE. This CDR3 is CASSLAPQRRGTEAFF. The CDR3 DNA follows: TGTGCCAGCAGCTTGGCCCCACAGAGAAGGGGCACTGAAGCTTTCTTT.

The chain links TRBV5-1 to TRBJ2-1, with 11 bases matching TRBD1. TRBJ2-7 matches the DNA end more closely, so the J call is doubtful. In germline, CDR1 is SGHRS, CDR2 YFSETQ. This CDR3 has 16 amino acids. CDR3 in amino acids: CASSFQGQGDYNEQYF. In DNA, the CDR3 is TGCGCCAGCAGCTTCCAGGGACAGGGGGACTACAATGAGCAGTACTTC.

On this clonotype itself: Since a much larger clone is just one base distant, this may be a read error. The chain employs TRBV20-1 and TRBJ2-4; D possibly corresponds to TRBD1 (5 bases). The J call may be faulty, since TRBJ2-5 better matches the DNA end. Germline CDR1 and CDR2: DFQATT and SNEGSKA (reference sequence). CDR3 size: 15 residues. The CDR3 loop is CCARYLQGKQETQYF. For the CDR3, the DNA is TGCTGTGCTAGGTATTTGCAGGGAAAACAAGAGACCCAGTACTTC.

The chain couples TRBV20-1 to TRBJ2-1; 8 nucleotides align to TRBD1. With V trimmed by 4 bases and J by 2 bases, 7 bases remained unmatched. There are 15 residues in the CDR3. Germline loops: CDR1 DFQATT, CDR2 SNEGSKA (reference sequence). CDR3: CSAMGRGRPYNEQFF. As DNA, the CDR3 is TGCAGTGCTATGGGCAGGGGGCGACCCTACAATGAGCAGTTCTTC.

This clonotype was seen repeatedly, ten times or more. V usage is TRBV20-1 and J usage is TRBJ2-3; TRBD1 agrees at 8 bases. V shed 5 bases and J 3 bases; nucleotides not matched to a gene: 7. The CDR3 runs 14 residues. The germline CDR1 and CDR2 sequences are DFQATT and SNEGSKA (reference sequence). DNA of the CDR3: TGCAGTGCTGAGGAGGACAGGGTAACAGATACGCAGTATTTT. Translated, it gives CSAEEDRVTDTQYF.

This clonotype was recorded a few times. CDR3 loop: CASSETGRAHGYTF. The CDR3 DNA is TGTGCCAGCAGTGAAACAGGCCGCGCGCATGGCTACACCTTC. The chain employs TRBV25-1 and TRBJ1-2; a weak D match, TRBD1 (5 bases). The CDR3 sequence is 14 residues long. CDR1 MGHDK and CDR2 SYGVNS come from the germline V gene. The ends were cut back, 2 bases at V and 6 bases at J, with 13 bases in the middle.

This clonotype appeared a few times. V is TRBV28 and J is TRBJ1-6; no definite D call. In germline, CDR1 is MDHEN, CDR2 SYDVKM. This CDR3 has 15 amino acids. V was clipped by 8 bases and J by 0 bases, with 11 bases between them. The CDR3 coding sequence is TGTGCCAGCTGGACGGTTAGCTCCTATAATTCACCCCTCCACTTT. Translated, it gives CASWTVSSYNSPLHF. Together with reference TRBV28 and TRBJ1-6, the CDR3 gives the full variable domain: DVKVTQSSRYLVKRTGEKVFLECVQDMDHENMFWYRQDPGLGLRLIYFSYDVKMKEKGDIPEGYSVSREKKERFSLILESASTNQTSMYLCASWTVSSYNSPLHFGNGTRLTVT.

A remark on this clonotype: At one end the junction does not follow the germline gene, possibly because of a read error. This chain links TRBV5-1 with TRBJ2-1, with a weak D call TRBD2 (6 bases). The CDR3 contains 15 residues. Germline V gives CDR1 SGHRS, CDR2 YFSETQ. The CDR3 bases are TGCGCCAGCAGCGGAGTGAGGGACTCCTACAATGGGCAGTTCTTC. Encoded protein: CASSGVRDSYNGQFF.

The chain combines TRBV24-1 with TRBJ2-3; D remains ambiguous. The V gene's germline CDR1 is KGHDR and CDR2 SFDVKD. This CDR3 has 12 residues. V was pared by 9 bases and J by 0 bases, with 6 bases between. CDR3 loop: CATALSTDTQYF. Written as DNA, the CDR3 is TGTGCCACCGCGCTTAGCACAGATACGCAGTATTTT.

The rearrangement uses TRBV18 and TRBJ2-7; 8 bases match TRBD2. V trimming: 3 bases; J trimming: 3 bases; junction bases outside the gene matches: 7. Germline V CDR1 and CDR2: KGHSH, LQKENI. The CDR3 totals 15 residues. The CDR3 region is CASSPEGLAGYEQYF. The CDR3 nucleotides read TGTGCCAGCTCACCGGAAGGACTAGCCGGCTACGAGCAGTACTTC.

This clonotype was seen a handful of times. CDR3 coding DNA: TGTGCCAGCAGTTCACAGGGTCTAGGGAATCAGCCCCAGCATTTT. Translating gives CASSSQGLGNQPQHF. The chain employs TRBV12-3 or TRBV12-4 and TRBJ1-5; tentative D call: TRBD1 (6 bases). The CDR3 contains 15 residues. With 4 bases removed from V and 4 bases from J, the gap between germline ends came to 14 bases.

This clonotype was recorded at least ten times. The chain uses TRBV29-1 and TRBJ2-1; tentative D call: TRBD1 (5 bases). Trimming pared 0 bases from V and 9 bases from J, leaving 9 bases between. Germline CDR1 and CDR2: SQVTM and ANQGSEA. This CDR3 is 12 amino acids long. The chain's CDR3 is CSVEDLGAEQFF. CDR3 nucleotide sequence: TGCAGCGTTGAAGATCTTGGGGCTGAGCAGTTCTTC.

The genes are TRBV2 and TRBJ2-7; D might be TRBD1 (6 bases). Germline V gene lookup returns CDR1 SNHLY and CDR2 FYNNEI. Trimming left V 7 bases short and J 1 base short, with 11 bases between. CDR3 length equals 13 residues. DNA of the CDR3: TGTGCCAGCACAGCAGGGGAATCCTACGAGCAGTACTTC. Translating gives CASTAGESYEQYF.

CDR3 coding DNA: TGCGCCAGCAGCCCGGGACCGGAAATCAATCAGCCCCAGCATTTT. This gives the protein CASSPGPEINQPQHF. The rearrangement uses TRBV5-1 and TRBJ1-5, with a tentative D call TRBD1 (5 bases). The CDR3 spans 15 residues. In germline, CDR1 is SGHRS, CDR2 YFSETQ. With 4 bases removed from V and 3 bases from J, the gap between germline ends came to 14 bases. The entire variable domain, with the rest obtained from reference TRBV5-1 and TRBJ1-5, is as follows: KAGVTQTPRYLIKTRGQQVTLSCSPISGHRSVSWYQQTPGQGLQFLFEYFSETQRNKGNFPGRFSGRQFSNSRSEMNVSTLELGDSALYLCASSPGPEINQPQHFGDGTRLSIL.

The CDR3 DNA reads as TGCAGTGCTTCCCGGGTACTGGGTAATGAAAAACTGTTTTTT. Its protein product is CSASRVLGNEKLFF. The chain joins TRBV20-1 to TRBJ1-4; no reliable D call. The CDR3 contains 14 residues. Trimming pared 5 bases from V and 4 bases from J, leaving 14 bases between. Germline V gene data show CDR1 as DFQATT and CDR2 as SNEGSKA (reference sequence).

Details on this clonotype: One base away lies a much larger clone, so this may be a sequencing read error. The chain has TRBV20-1 and TRBJ2-1; possibly TRBD1 or TRBD2 for D (6 bases each). Germline-derived CDR1 and CDR2 are DFQATT and SNEGSKA (reference sequence). With 5 bases removed from V and 13 bases from J, the gap between germline ends came to 21 bases. The CDR3 totals 13 residues. CDR3 in DNA: TGCAGTGCTGAAGGACAGCGGGCAAACATTCAGTTCTTC. Translating gives CSAEGQRANIQFF.

The J gene is TRBJ1-1, the V gene TRBV7-6; perhaps TRBD1 as D (6 bases). CDR3 length: 17 residues. Germline CDR1 reads SGHVS; CDR2 reads FNYEAQ. V was trimmed by 2 bases and J by 1 base, leaving 17 bases between them. The chain's CDR3 is CASSLSPLRGQNTEAFF. CDR3 DNA: TGTGCCAGCAGCTTAAGCCCCCTCAGGGGTCAGAACACTGAAGCTTTCTTT.

This clonotype appeared once. This chain links TRBV6-2 or TRBV6-3 with TRBJ1-1; 9 nucleotides match TRBD1. CDR3 length: 16 residues. The germline V gene has CDR1 MNHEY and CDR2 SVGEGT. The ends lost 2 bases at V and 1 base at J; junction bases unmatched: 5. The CDR3 nucleotides read TGTGCCAGCAGTTACAACAGGGGGCGAGGGAACACTGAAGCTTTCTTT. It encodes CASSYNRGRGNTEAFF.

This sequence joins TRBV3-1 and TRBJ2-3; TRBD2 is a possible D gene (6 bases). This CDR3 region has 15 residues. V gave up 5 bases and J gave up 2 bases, with 14 bases separating them. Germline CDR1 LGHDT, CDR2 YNNKEL (reference sequence). The CDR3 region is CASSLGLQPTDTQYF. The CDR3 DNA reads as TGTGCCAGCAGCTTGGGACTCCAACCCACAGATACGCAGTATTTT.